This TCR beta chain was obtained from a study of somatic mutations in cytotoxic T cells in rheumatoid arthritis. CDR1 is MNHEY, CDR2 SMNVEV, per germline (reference sequence). Trimming stripped 3 bases from V and 2 bases from J, with 14 bases between. CDR3 length: 15 amino acids. Measured with immunoSEQ multiplex PCR; TCRdb has only the in-frame clones, and not every one. The sample lists approximately 33,000 clones; 84% were seen once. Worth noting for this clone: As yet, its antigen is unknown.

Broader study findings: Nothing was done to adjust for multiple comparisons when TRBV07 showed up slightly less in rheumatoid arthritis patients. More than 20% of CD8+ cells belonged to the largest clone in about an eighth of the roughly 65 patients. An increase in CD8+ clonality with age was seen in rheumatoid arthritis patients but not in healthy controls.

The clonotype was recovered from a man in his forties or fifties in good health. The chain is built from TRBV27 and TRBJ2-7; D is perhaps TRBD1 (6 bases). Sequenced material: CD8+ T cells sorted from blood. CDR3 sequence: CASSFTGTFPYEQYF. CDR3 nucleotide sequence: TGTGCCAGCAGTTTTACCGGGACATTTCCCTACGAGCAGTACTTC.